The 9 T cell receptor beta chains presented below share a single source sample, sequenced in a study of T cells in Graves' hyperthyroidism and ophthalmopathy. The source material, RNA transcripts, was used to amplify TCR beta CDR3 regions. Primed by the HTBI set, a first-round RT-PCR was run on the TCR CDR3. TCRdb used MiXCR to reprocess the multiplex PCR reads, holding one entry per CDR3 protein. This sample carries more than 500,000 distinct CDR3 sequences, 40% to 55% of them seen once, and the ten largest clones take 15% to 20%. The source material was peripheral blood or thyroid tissue (not recorded which). The receptors stem from an adult woman with Graves' disease, either hyperthyroidism or ophthalmopathy (not recorded which).

This clonotype was found many times. The chain joins TRBV7-3 to TRBJ2-2; a possible D gene is TRBD2 (6 bases). CDR1 SGHTA and CDR2 FQGTGA come from the germline V gene. This CDR3 contains 17 residues. The V end lost 2 bases, the J end lost 3 bases, and 16 bases lay between the germline ends. CDR3 DNA sequence: TGTGCCAGCAGCTTATTGGGACTCACTACGGACACCGGGGAGCTGTTTTTT. Its protein is CASSLLGLTTDTGELFF.

Turning to this clonotype: This may be a read error: a much more frequent sequence differs by one nucleotide. The V and J genes are TRBV30 and TRBJ2-2; no reliable D call. The CDR3 loop spans 12 amino acids. Trimming stripped 6 bases from V and 4 bases from J, with 9 bases between. Germline V gene sequence: CDR1 GTSNPN, CDR2 SVGIG (reference sequence). DNA of the CDR3: TGTGCCTGCAGCTTTGTCACCGGGGAGCTGTTTTTT. This gives the protein CACSFVTGELFF.

The chain couples TRBV19 to TRBJ2-7; 9 bases fit TRBD1. V shed 3 bases, J shed 0 bases, and the junction held 6 bases outside the gene matches. Germline loops: CDR1 LNHDA, CDR2 SQIVND (reference sequence). There are 16 residues in the CDR3. Written as DNA, the CDR3 is TGTGCCAGTAGTATTACAGGGGGCGGGAGCTCCTACGAGCAGTACTTC. Protein: CASSITGGGSSYEQYF.

This chain uses TRBV2 with TRBJ2-5, with TRBD2 as a possible D gene (7 bases). Germline V gene sequence: CDR1 SNHLY, CDR2 FYNNEI. The CDR3 sequence is 14 residues long. The V end was cut by 8 bases, the J end by 9 bases, with 22 bases between. The CDR3 spells CASSGGQGGQPQYF. The CDR3 DNA is TGTGCCAGCTCGGGGGGCCAGGGTGGGCAGCCCCAGTACTTC. The full variable domain, completed using reference TRBV2 and TRBJ2-5, is EPEVTQTPSHQVTQMGQEVILRCVPISNHLYFYWYRQILGQKVEFLVSFYNNEISEKSEIFDDQFSVERPDGSNFTLKIRSTKLEDSAMYFCASSGGQGGQPQYFGPGTRLLVL.

This chain joins TRBV7-4 and TRBJ2-2, with unresolved D. V shed 1 base and J shed 5 bases, with 8 bases lying between them. Germline lookup yields CDR1 SGHVT and CDR2 SQSDAQ. The CDR3 loop spans 14 amino acids. In DNA, the CDR3 is TGTGCCAGCAGCTTAGACTTCGGGACCGGGGAGCTGTTTTTT. Translation gives CASSLDFGTGELFF.

This clonotype was counted many times. This chain connects TRBV29-1 to TRBJ1-2; 10 bases are shared with TRBD1. Germline assignment: CDR1 SQVTM and CDR2 ANQGSEA. The ends lost 4 bases at V and 8 bases at J; junction bases unmatched: 10. CDR3 length: 14 residues. The CDR3, as DNA: TGCAGCGTTGCAGAGACAGGGGGCGCCTGGGGCTACACCTTC. Encoded protein: CSVAETGGAWGYTF.

The V call is TRBV25-1, the J call TRBJ2-3, with TRBD1 matching over 9 bases. V shed 3 bases and J 6 bases; nucleotides not matched to a gene: 16. CDR3 size: 18 residues. Germline CDR1 reads MGHDK; CDR2 reads SYGVNS. CDR3 protein: CASSDSRPGTGPRDTQYF. CDR3 nucleotides: TGTGCCAGCAGTGACTCGCGTCCCGGGACAGGGCCCAGGGATACGCAGTATTTT.

The rearrangement joins TRBV29-1 to TRBJ2-7; D is possibly TRBD2 (6 bases). The CDR3 is 12 amino acids. The ends were cut back, 4 bases at V and 4 bases at J, with 11 bases in the middle. Germline lookup yields CDR1 SQVTM and CDR2 ANQGSEA. The CDR3 loop is CSVGGDQYEQYF. The CDR3 bases are TGCAGCGTTGGGGGGGACCAATACGAGCAGTACTTC.

The gene calls are TRBV7-6 and TRBJ2-5, with TRBD2 identical over 7 bases. The V gene end was trimmed by 5 bases and the J gene end by 0 bases; junction bases not matched to a gene: 15. Germline CDR1 and CDR2: SGHVS and FNYEAQ. This CDR3 spans 18 amino acids. For the CDR3, the DNA is TGTGCCAGCAGCCCCTTAAGCATTCAAGCGGGAAACCAAGAGACCCAGTACTTC. It yields the protein CASSPLSIQAGNQETQYF.